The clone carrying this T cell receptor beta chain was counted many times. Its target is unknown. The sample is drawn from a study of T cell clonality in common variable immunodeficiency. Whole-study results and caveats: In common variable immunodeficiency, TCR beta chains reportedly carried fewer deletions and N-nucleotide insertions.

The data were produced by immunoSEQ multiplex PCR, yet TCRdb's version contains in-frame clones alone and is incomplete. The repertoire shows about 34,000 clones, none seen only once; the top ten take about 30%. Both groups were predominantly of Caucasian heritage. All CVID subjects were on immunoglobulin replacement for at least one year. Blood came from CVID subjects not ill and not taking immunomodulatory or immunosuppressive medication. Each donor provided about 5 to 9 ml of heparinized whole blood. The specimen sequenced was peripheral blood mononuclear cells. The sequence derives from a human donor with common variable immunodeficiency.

The CDR3 is CASSRLVAPGDTQYF. The part of the CDR3 DNA that was read is TGTGCCAGCAGTCGACTAGTCGCCCCCGGGGATACG. This chain connects TRBV2 to TRBJ2-3; possibly TRBD2 for D (6 bases). The CDR3 end lies 3 residues beyond the end of the read and is filled in from the germline J gene. The V end was cut by 5 bases, the J end by 6 bases, with 18 bases between. CDR1 is SNHLY, CDR2 FYNNEI, per germline. This CDR3 region has 15 residues.